These 28 T cell receptor beta chains were sequenced from one sample in a study of T cell responses to AZD1222 COVID-19 vaccine. Clones were sequenced by immunoSEQ multiplex PCR, and TCRdb holds only the in-frame ones, with some missing. The data contain 90,000 to 120,000 clones, roughly 87% of them singletons. The sample in question was peripheral blood, obtained 28 days after the second AZD1222 dose. Receptors were obtained from an adult who received the AZD1222 COVID-19 vaccine.

The chain uses TRBV9 and TRBJ1-6, with TRBD1 matching over 10 bases. Germline CDR1 is SGDLS and CDR2 is YYNGEE. The length of the CDR3 is 16 residues. V shed 0 bases, J shed 6 bases, and the junction held 3 bases outside the gene matches. CDR3 residues: CASSVEGTGVNSPLHF. CDR3 nucleotides: TGTGCCAGCAGCGTAGAAGGGACAGGGGTTAATTCACCCCTCCACTTT.

This clone was found once. The CDR3 DNA reads TGTGCCAGCAGCTTGGAGGGGAGCTATGGCTACACCTTC. Translation: CASSLEGSYGYTF. The chain carries TRBV5-4 and TRBJ1-2; D is perhaps TRBD1 (5 bases). The CDR3 consists of 13 residues. Germline CDR1 is SGHNT and CDR2 is YYREEE (reference sequence). Trimming left V 0 bases short and J 4 bases short, with 7 bases between.

The chain recombines TRBV20-1 with TRBJ2-5; D gene unclear. CDR1 and CDR2 (germline): DFQATT, SNEGSKA (reference sequence). The V and J ends lost 6 bases and 5 bases respectively, with 10 bases between them. The CDR3 is 11 residues long. The CDR3 sequence is CSARTAETQYF. In DNA, the CDR3 is TGCAGTGCCAGGACCGCGGAGACCCAGTACTTC.

This chain uses TRBV5-1 with TRBJ1-1, with D hard to call. Deletions cut 0 bases from V and 6 bases from J, with 12 bases between. The CDR3 runs to 14 residues. Germline loops: CDR1 SGHRS, CDR2 YFSETQ. Written as DNA, the CDR3 is TGCGCCAGCAGCTTGGATGTGGGTGGCCCTGAAGCTTTCTTT. Translating gives CASSLDVGGPEAFF.

The chain recombines TRBV4-3 with TRBJ1-6; D not resolved. CDR1 LGHNA and CDR2 YSLEER come from the germline V gene. The CDR3 length is 15 residues. V shed 0 bases and J shed 9 bases, with 12 bases lying between them. This chain's CDR3 is CASSQEPGLGSPLHF. The CDR3 bases are TGCGCCAGCAGCCAAGAGCCGGGATTGGGTTCACCCCTCCACTTT.

This chain uses TRBV27 with TRBJ2-7, with 8 nucleotides matching TRBD1. The CDR3 contains 15 residues. The V gene end was trimmed by 2 bases and the J gene end by 4 bases; junction bases not matched to a gene: 7. Germline lookup yields CDR1 MNHEY and CDR2 SMNVEV (reference sequence). The chain's CDR3 is CASSLAGTGSYEQYF. The CDR3 nucleotides are TGTGCCAGCAGTTTAGCCGGGACAGGATCGTACGAGCAGTACTTC.

This chain connects TRBV12-3 or TRBV12-4 to TRBJ2-1; D is perhaps TRBD2 (6 bases). This CDR3 region has 12 residues. Trimming removed 8 bases from V and 6 bases from J, with 11 bases in between. The CDR3 bases are TGTGCCAGCGGAGGGGAAAGCAATGAGCAGTTCTTC. It yields the protein CASGGESNEQFF.

The chain couples TRBV7-9 to TRBJ2-7, with 7 bases matching TRBD1. Germline trimming cut 1 base from V and 3 bases from J; bases unmatched to any gene: 3. The CDR3 loop spans 14 amino acids. Germline assignment: CDR1 SEHNR and CDR2 FQNEAQ (reference sequence). CDR3 sequence (DNA): TGTGCCAGCAGCTTAGGACCAGGGGGCTACGAGCAGTACTTC. Translation gives CASSLGPGGYEQYF.

The rearrangement links TRBV9 to TRBJ1-6; TRBD1 matches at 7 bases. This CDR3 is built from 18 residues. V lost 2 bases, J lost 6 bases, and 14 bases stayed unmatched. Germline loops: CDR1 SGDLS, CDR2 YYNGEE. The CDR3: CASSVGGGGRGLNSPLHF. The DNA of the CDR3 is TGTGCCAGCAGCGTCGGGGGAGGGGGCAGGGGACTTAATTCACCCCTCCACTTT.

The gene calls are TRBV18 and TRBJ2-1, with 9 bases lining up with TRBD1. The length of the CDR3 is 16 residues. CDR1 is KGHSH and CDR2 is LQKENI in the germline V gene. Losses at the gene ends were 0 bases for V and 5 bases for J; bases not matched to a gene: 5. The CDR3: CASSPPGQGNNNEQFF. CDR3 nucleotides: TGTGCCAGCTCACCACCGGGACAGGGTAATAACAATGAGCAGTTCTTC.

The CDR3, as DNA: TGTGCCAGCAGTTTACAGTGGGATTCACCCCTCCACTTT. Translated: CASSLQWDSPLHF. The chain employs TRBV27 and TRBJ1-6; D unresolved. The ends were cut back, 2 bases at V and 8 bases at J, with 7 bases in the middle. CDR1 MNHEY and CDR2 SMNVEV come from the germline V gene (reference sequence). This CDR3 is 13 amino acids long.

The rearrangement joins TRBV19 to TRBJ1-1; the match to TRBD1 covers 7 bases. Germline CDR1 and CDR2: LNHDA and SQIVND (reference sequence). V gave up 3 bases and J gave up 3 bases; unmatched junction bases: 7. This CDR3 comprises 15 residues. The CDR3 spells CASSIPGGEDTEAFF. CDR3 nucleotide sequence: TGTGCCAGTAGTATTCCAGGGGGTGAAGACACTGAAGCTTTCTTT.

The chain carries TRBV30 and TRBJ1-2; TRBD1 matches 12 bases. CDR3 length equals 15 residues. Germline trimming cut 1 base from V and 5 bases from J; bases unmatched to any gene: 5. In germline, CDR1 is GTSNPN, CDR2 SVGIG (reference sequence). Written as DNA, the CDR3 is TGTGCCTGGAGTGCCGGGACAGGGGGCCGATATGGCTACACCTTC. Its protein product is CAWSAGTGGRYGYTF.

The CDR3 bases are TGTGCCAGCAGCTTGACAGGGGGGGCCTACGAGCAGTACTTC. Its protein product is CASSLTGGAYEQYF. V and J are TRBV11-2 and TRBJ2-7; 9 bases align to TRBD1. This CDR3 has 14 residues. J gave up 2 bases and V 3 bases, and 2 bases lay outside the gene matches. Germline loops: CDR1 SGHAT, CDR2 FQNNGV.

The chain combines TRBV3-1 (or the pseudogene TRBV3-2) with TRBJ2-1, with 7 nucleotides matching TRBD2. Trimming took 4 bases from V and 6 from J; bases not matched to a gene: 12. Germline-derived CDR1 and CDR2 are LGHDT and YNNKEL (reference sequence). The CDR3 runs to 16 residues. Here the CDR3 reads CASSPSWAGVGNEQFF. The CDR3 DNA sequence: TGTGCCAGCAGCCCAAGTTGGGCGGGGGTTGGCAATGAGCAGTTCTTC.

V gene TRBV7-2 combines with J gene TRBJ2-7; maybe TRBD1 (5 bases). The CDR3 covers 13 residues. Germline V CDR1 and CDR2: SGHTA, FQGNSA. V gave up 4 bases and J gave up 6 bases, with 13 bases separating them. CDR3 bases: TGTGCCAGCAGCTCCGCCCATCAGGGCGAGCAGTACTTC. Protein: CASSSAHQGEQYF.

The chain carries TRBV6-2 or TRBV6-3 and TRBJ2-2; no firm D call. CDR3 length equals 15 residues. V was pared by 2 bases and J by 2 bases, with 9 bases between. Germline-derived CDR1 and CDR2 are MNHEY and SVGEGT. CDR3 region: CASSYETSNTGELFF. The CDR3 DNA reads TGTGCCAGCAGTTACGAGACTTCTAACACCGGGGAGCTGTTTTTT.

J is TRBJ2-7 and V is TRBV5-1; D is undetermined. Trimming cost V 4 bases and J 4 bases, with 12 bases left between them. Germline V gene sequence: CDR1 SGHRS, CDR2 YFSETQ. This CDR3 contains 13 residues. The CDR3 region has the DNA TGCGCCAGCAGCCCTGGTCTAGGGTACGAGCAGTACTTC. It codes for CASSPGLGYEQYF.

The chain uses TRBV15 and TRBJ2-5; 11 bases line up with TRBD2. Losses at the gene ends were 2 bases for V and 5 bases for J; bases not matched to a gene: 7. Germline CDR1 is LNHNV and CDR2 is YYDKDF (reference sequence). The CDR3 runs 16 residues. CDR3: CATSRQIIAGGETQYF. CDR3 DNA: TGTGCCACCAGCAGACAAATTATAGCGGGGGGGGAGACCCAGTACTTC.

The CDR3 coding sequence is TGTGCCAGCAGTGAAGGCGAGACCCAGTACTTC. Its protein product is CASSEGETQYF. The V call is TRBV2, the J call TRBJ2-5; D remains ambiguous. The V end lost 1 base, the J end lost 5 bases, and 2 bases lay between the germline ends. Germline CDR1 reads SNHLY; CDR2 reads FYNNEI. The CDR3 covers 11 residues.

CDR3 residues: CASSQMVVGTQRGSHTQYF. Written as DNA, the CDR3 is TGTGCCAGCAGCCAGATGGTGGTGGGGACTCAACGGGGGTCGCATACGCAGTATTTT. The V gene is TRBV3-1 (or the pseudogene TRBV3-2), the J gene TRBJ2-3, with D possibly TRBD2 on 6 matching bases. The CDR3 runs to 19 residues. The ends were cut back, 3 bases at V and 7 bases at J, with 29 bases in the middle. Germline loops: CDR1 LGHDT, CDR2 YNNKEL (reference sequence).

This clone turned up a few times. V is TRBV6-2 or TRBV6-3 and J is TRBJ2-3; D may correspond to TRBD1 or TRBD2 (5 bases each). CDR1 is MNHEY and CDR2 is SVGEGT in the germline V gene. V shed 2 bases and J shed 8 bases, with 8 bases lying between them. This CDR3 comprises 12 residues. The CDR3 nucleotides read TGTGCCAGCAGTTACGGGGCGGGTACGCAGTATTTT. Its translation is CASSYGAGTQYF.

The V call is TRBV5-4, the J call TRBJ1-1; D is undetermined. Per the germline V gene, CDR1 is SGHNT and CDR2 is YYREEE (reference sequence). Deletions cut 0 bases from V and 0 bases from J, with 3 bases between. The CDR3 loop spans 13 amino acids. CDR3 sequence reads: CASSLGVNTEAFF. The CDR3 DNA is TGTGCCAGCAGCTTGGGGGTGAACACTGAAGCTTTCTTT.

This chain links TRBV15 with TRBJ1-5; tentative D call: TRBD1 (6 bases). V gave up 1 base and J gave up 7 bases, with 14 bases separating them. Germline values: CDR1 LNHNV, CDR2 YYDKDF (reference sequence). The CDR3 has 15 amino acids. CDR3 nucleotides: TGTGCCACCAGCAGAGGAGGGGGAACCCTCCAGCCCCAGCATTTT. Translated, it gives CATSRGGGTLQPQHF.

V and J are TRBV3-1 (or the pseudogene TRBV3-2) and TRBJ2-7; maybe TRBD1 (6 bases). Trimming took off 4 bases at V and 3 bases at J, with 22 bases between the two ends. Germline CDR1 LGHDT, CDR2 YNNKEL (reference sequence). The CDR3 consists of 17 residues. The CDR3 nucleotides are TGTGCCAGCAGCCCACAAGACAGGAACCCACATCTCTACGAGCAGTACTTC. Protein product: CASSPQDRNPHLYEQYF.

The gene calls are TRBV7-2 and TRBJ1-6; tentative D call: TRBD1 (5 bases). V lost 1 base, J lost 5 bases, and 12 bases lay in between. Germline CDR1 is SGHTA and CDR2 is FQGNSA. The CDR3 totals 16 residues. The CDR3 DNA reads TGTGCCAGCAGCTTAGTCCAGGGAATGAATAATTCACCCCTCCACTTT. Residues: CASSLVQGMNNSPLHF. Together with reference TRBV7-2 and TRBJ1-6, the CDR3 gives the full variable domain: GAGVSQSPSNKVTEKGKDVELRCDPISGHTALYWYRQSLGQGLEFLIYFQGNSAPDKSGLPSDRFSAERTGGSVSTLTIQRTQQEDSAVYLCASSLVQGMNNSPLHFGNGTRLTVT.

The chain carries TRBV5-4 and TRBJ1-6; D unresolved. Germline V gives CDR1 SGHNT, CDR2 YYREEE (reference sequence). Trimming took off 5 bases at V and 0 bases at J, with 9 bases between the two ends. The CDR3 is 15 residues long. CDR3 region: CASRDISSYNSPLHF. The CDR3 nucleotides read TGTGCCAGCAGGGATATCAGCTCCTATAATTCACCCCTCCACTTT.

The gene calls are TRBV14 and TRBJ1-2; D is undetermined. V lost 0 bases to trimming and J lost 2 bases, with 10 bases between them. Germline assignment: CDR1 SGHDN and CDR2 FVKESK. This CDR3 has 15 residues. This CDR3 is CASSQEPSPNYGYTF. CDR3 in DNA: TGTGCCAGCAGCCAAGAACCATCACCGAACTATGGCTACACCTTC.